These 22 T cell receptor beta chains share one sample of origin, sequenced in a study of cytomegalovirus exposure and HLA in healthy donors. Vbeta (60) and Jbeta (13) primers were used in the PCR. Assay used: immunoSEQ multiplex PCR; TCRdb lists only in-frame clones, some missing. The sample holds 150,000 to 160,000 clones, roughly 72% seen once. The specimen was PBMCs. These receptors all come from a man under 40 in good health and CMV-seronegative.

The V and J genes are TRBV7-2 and TRBJ2-6; D may be TRBD2 (5 bases). From germline, CDR1 is SGHTA and CDR2 FQGNSA. The CDR3 consists of 15 residues. Trimming took 6 bases from V and 4 from J, leaving 13 bases between them. The DNA of the CDR3 is TGTGCCAGCAGACCTACAGCGGCCGGGGCCAACGTCCTGACTTTC. It encodes CASRPTAAGANVLTF.

The chain joins TRBV28 to TRBJ1-5; TRBD1 matches at 8 bases. This CDR3 has 14 residues. In germline, CDR1 is MDHEN, CDR2 SYDVKM. J gave up 3 bases and V 6 bases, and 4 bases lay outside the gene matches. Here the CDR3 DNA reads TGTGCCAGCAGGGACAGGGCTTACAATCAGCCCCAGCATTTT. This codes for CASRDRAYNQPQHF.

The rearrangement links TRBV6-6 to TRBJ1-6; TRBD1 is a possible D gene (6 bases). V was cut by 0 bases and J by 6 bases, with 12 bases left in between. The CDR3 is 16 amino acids. CDR1 and CDR2 (germline): MNHNY, SVGAGI (reference sequence). In DNA form, the CDR3 reads TGTGCCAGCAGTTACTCAGGCAGGGGAGTTAATTCACCCCTCCACTTT. It codes for CASSYSGRGVNSPLHF.

The chain carries TRBV30 and TRBJ1-2; possibly TRBD1 for D (6 bases). This CDR3 is built from 13 residues. CDR1 and CDR2 from the germline V gene are GTSNPN and SVGIG (reference sequence). The V and J ends lost 0 bases and 6 bases respectively, with 11 bases between them. CDR3 protein: CAWSVSRGDGYTF. The CDR3, as DNA: TGTGCCTGGAGTGTTTCCAGGGGAGATGGCTACACCTTC.

With respect to this clone: Distinct nucleotide sequences in the sample also encode this CDR3. V and J are TRBV28 and TRBJ1-2; 7 positions agree with TRBD1. Germline CDR1 and CDR2: MDHEN and SYDVKM. V was pared by 4 bases and J by 2 bases, with 1 base of the junction left unmatched. The CDR3 consists of 13 residues. The chain's CDR3 is CASSSGQNYGYTF. In DNA form, the CDR3 reads TGTGCCAGCAGTTCGGGACAGAACTATGGCTACACCTTC.

This clone turned up a few times. This chain links TRBV7-2 with TRBJ1-1; D gene uncertain. The CDR3 sequence is 14 residues long. Trimming removed 5 bases from V and 1 base from J, with 11 bases in between. Germline V gene lookup returns CDR1 SGHTA and CDR2 FQGNSA. In DNA, the CDR3 is TGTGCCAGCAGCCAAGGTAGCAGGAACACTGAAGCTTTCTTT. This sequence encodes CASSQGSRNTEAFF.

CDR3 sequence: CASSSGLLTGELFF. The CDR3 DNA is TGTGCCAGCAGCTCGGGACTTCTCACCGGGGAGCTGTTTTTT. The J gene is TRBJ2-2, the V gene TRBV7-3; weak D call: TRBD2 (6 bases). There are 14 residues in the CDR3. Trimming pared 4 bases from V and 4 bases from J, leaving 10 bases between. Germline V gene sequence: CDR1 SGHTA, CDR2 FQGTGA.

The rearrangement links TRBV2 to TRBJ2-1; TRBD2 aligns across 9 bases. The germline V gene encodes CDR1 SNHLY and CDR2 FYNNEI. The CDR3 sequence is 17 residues long. The V and J ends lost 4 bases and 6 bases, in that order; junction bases with no gene match: 13. Here the CDR3 DNA reads TGTGCCAGCAGTGTGGAGGTAGTTGCGGGGGGGATCAATGAGCAGTTCTTC. Amino acid sequence: CASSVEVVAGGINEQFF.

This clone was seen more than once but under ten times. The CDR3 here is CASSWKQGGNTIYF. The CDR3 region has the DNA TGTGCCAGCAGCTGGAAACAGGGTGGAAACACCATATATTTT. The V gene is TRBV7-8, the J gene TRBJ1-3; maybe TRBD1 (6 bases). This CDR3 region has 14 residues. Germline CDR1 is SGHVS and CDR2 is FQNEAQ. V lost 4 bases to trimming and J lost 3 bases, with 10 bases between them.

V gene TRBV2 combines with J gene TRBJ1-6; D call uncertain. V was clipped by 5 bases and J by 7 bases, with 6 bases between them. This CDR3 comprises 12 residues. Germline V gene data show CDR1 as SNHLY and CDR2 as FYNNEI. In DNA form, the CDR3 reads TGTGCCAGCAGTCAACAGAATTCACCCCTCCACTTT. Its translation: CASSQQNSPLHF.

The table lists this clone with a few counts. The chain employs TRBV29-1 and TRBJ2-2; 7 positions agree with TRBD1. CDR1 is SQVTM and CDR2 is ANQGSEA in the germline V gene. V lost 8 bases, J lost 7 bases, and 10 bases stayed unmatched. The length of the CDR3 is 13 residues. In nucleotides, the CDR3 is TGCAGCACCGGGACAGAGTTCGACGGGGAGCTGTTTTTT. Protein product: CSTGTEFDGELFF.

V is TRBV9 and J is TRBJ2-1, with TRBD2 identical over 7 bases. Per germline, CDR1 SGDLS and CDR2 YYNGEE. The ends lost 4 bases at V and 4 bases at J; junction bases unmatched: 8. The CDR3 is 15 amino acids. The CDR3 loop reads CASSRSGGAYNEQFF. The CDR3 DNA follows: TGTGCCAGCAGCCGGTCGGGGGGAGCGTACAATGAGCAGTTCTTC.

This clone was recorded a few times. V is TRBV6-6 and J is TRBJ2-7; a possible D gene is TRBD2 (5 bases). V dropped 4 bases and J dropped 4 bases, with 17 bases sitting between them. There are 15 residues in the CDR3. Germline-derived CDR1 and CDR2 are MNHNY and SVGAGI (reference sequence). As DNA, the CDR3 is TGTGCCAGCAGTTCCGTTAGGACTGGAGAGTACGAGCAGTACTTC. Its protein product is CASSSVRTGEYEQYF.

J is TRBJ2-2 and V is TRBV15, with 10 bases fitting TRBD1. J gave up 7 bases and V 5 bases, and 7 bases lay outside the gene matches. The CDR3 runs 15 residues. The germline V gene has CDR1 LNHNV and CDR2 YYDKDF (reference sequence). CDR3 DNA sequence: TGTGCCACCAGCGATCCGGGACAGGGGCACGGGGAGCTGTTTTTT. Translating gives CATSDPGQGHGELFF.

The V and J genes are TRBV18 and TRBJ1-6; 9 bases fit TRBD1. V was pared by 2 bases and J by 6 bases, with 2 bases of the junction left unmatched. Looked up from germline, CDR1 is KGHSH and CDR2 is LQKENI. This CDR3 contains 15 residues. CDR3 amino acids: CASSPRDRVNSPLHF. DNA for the CDR3: TGTGCCAGCTCACCAAGGGACAGGGTTAATTCACCCCTCCACTTT.

The V and J genes are TRBV5-8 and TRBJ1-1; TRBD1 agrees at 9 bases. The trim removed 4 bases at V and 4 bases at J, leaving 5 bases unmatched. This CDR3 contains 14 residues. Germline assignment: CDR1 SGHTS and CDR2 YDEGEE. The chain's CDR3 is CASSVGQGITEAFF. In DNA, the CDR3 is TGTGCCAGCAGCGTGGGACAGGGAATCACTGAAGCTTTCTTT.

This clone was seen only a few times. V is TRBV7-2 and J is TRBJ2-7, with 12 bases matching TRBD1. Losses at the gene ends were 5 bases for V and 4 bases for J; bases not matched to a gene: 12. From germline, CDR1 is SGHTA and CDR2 FQGNSA. CDR3 length: 17 amino acids. CDR3 coding DNA: TGTGCCAGCAGCCTCGGGACAGGGGGCATTCCCCCTTACGAGCAGTACTTC. As protein: CASSLGTGGIPPYEQYF.

V and J are TRBV5-5 and TRBJ1-6; 8 bases align to TRBD1. Germline values: CDR1 SGHKS, CDR2 YYEKEE (reference sequence). CDR3 length: 14 amino acids. With 4 bases clipped from V and 9 bases from J, the junction kept 6 bases outside the gene matches. The CDR3 DNA is TGTGCCAGCAGCGCAGGACAGGGCCCTTCACCCCTCCACTTT. Protein: CASSAGQGPSPLHF.

The gene calls are TRBV6-1 and TRBJ1-2; 9 bases agree with TRBD1. Germline values: CDR1 MNHNS, CDR2 SASEGT. J lost 3 bases, V lost 2 bases, and 1 base had no gene match. The CDR3 contains 14 residues. CDR3 DNA sequence: TGTGCCAGCAGTGAATGGACAGGGGACTATGGCTACACCTTC. Translation gives CASSEWTGDYGYTF.

The chain has TRBV29-1 and TRBJ2-1; TRBD1 matches 7 bases. This CDR3 is 14 amino acids long. CDR1 is SQVTM and CDR2 is ANQGSEA in the germline V gene. The junction had 5 bases not matched to a gene; V was cut back by 3 bases and J by 3 bases. This CDR3 reads CSVEGQRNYNEQFF. The CDR3 DNA sequence: TGCAGCGTTGAGGGACAGCGAAACTACAATGAGCAGTTCTTC.

This clone was observed a few times. The chain combines TRBV5-1 with TRBJ1-4, with TRBD1 identical over 7 bases. This CDR3 comprises 15 residues. Unmatched junction bases numbered 5, after V lost 0 bases and J lost 6 bases. The V gene's germline CDR1 is SGHRS and CDR2 YFSETQ. CDR3 region: CASSLAGTDDEKLFF. The CDR3 coding sequence is TGCGCCAGCAGCTTGGCTGGGACAGACGATGAAAAACTGTTTTTT.

The rearrangement joins TRBV7-2 to TRBJ1-2; the D gene is possibly TRBD1 (6 bases). The germline CDR1 and CDR2 sequences are SGHTA and FQGNSA. The ends were cut back, 0 bases at V and 1 base at J, with 9 bases in the middle. The CDR3 length is 15 residues. The CDR3 DNA reads as TGTGCCAGCAGCTTAGCCGCGGACAGTAACTATGGCTACACCTTC. This gives the protein CASSLAADSNYGYTF.